This T cell receptor (beta chain) was identified in a study of identical twins. Everyone who gave samples was a healthy Caucasian. Study findings and constraints: Twin pairs had excess sharing that was weaker in beta out-of-frame sequences.

One entry per CDR3 protein, called by TCRdb with MiXCR from the 5' RACE reads. The sample holds 1.5 million or so distinct CDR3 sequences, about 32% seen once. This clonotype was counted a few times. Its antigen is undetermined. The V gene end was trimmed by 6 bases and the J gene end by 7 bases; junction bases not matched to a gene: 9. The CDR3 consists of 15 residues. The sample consisted of cord blood. The sequence derives from a newborn girl in good health. The chain joins TRBV12-3 or TRBV12-4 to TRBJ1-6; 7 bases agree with TRBD1. The CDR3 protein is CASSLADRRNSPLHF. For the CDR3, the DNA is TGTGCCAGCAGCCTGGCGGACAGGCGCAATTCACCCCTCCACTTT.